This is a list of T cell receptor beta chains from one sample in a study of T cell clonotyping in hematopoietic cell transplantation. Measured with immunoSEQ multiplex PCR; TCRdb has only the in-frame clones, and not every one. The table records 12,000 to 15,000 clones, about 94% of them present only once. The material was PBMCs, obtained 30 days after allogeneic stem cell transplant. Every receptor here comes from a male patient aged 60 to 75 who had an allogeneic stem cell transplant from an unrelated donor, so the T cells may come from the graft donor. Some clones in this sample may be carry-over from other donors' samples. Each CDR3 is given with its conserved first and last residue. The D gene is left open where the match is weak. Not all rows give a size; the values are once, few, many and, for expanded clones, a class.

J,size,V,D,DNA,CDR3
TRBJ2-3,-,TRBV7-9,TRBD2,TGTGCCAGCAGCTTAGACGGGGGGAGAGATACGCAGTATTTT,CASSLDGGRDTQYF
TRBJ2-7,-,TRBV5-6,-,TGTGCCAGCAGCCGACCCGGGGTCGGGGGAGGCTACGAGCAGTACTTC,CASSRPGVGGGYEQYF
TRBJ2-3,-,TRBV5-1,TRBD1,TGCGCCAGCAGCTCTCGGACAGGAGTCACAGATACGCAGTATTTT,CASSSRTGVTDTQYF
TRBJ1-2,once,TRBV10-3,-,TGTGCCATACCAAAAGCTAACTATGGCTACACCTTC,CAIPKANYGYTF
TRBJ1-6,-,TRBV6-6,-,TGTGCCAGCAGTTACTCGGAGAATTCACCCCTCCACTTT,CASSYSENSPLHF
TRBJ1-2,-,TRBV5-6,TRBD1,TGTGCCAGCAGCATCAAGACAGGGGACTACACCTTC,CASSIKTGDYTF
TRBJ2-2,-,TRBV14,TRBD1,TGTGCCAGCAGGTTCGGGACAGAGAACACCGGGGAGCTGTTTTTT,CASRFGTENTGELFF
TRBJ2-7,-,TRBV5-1,-,TGCGCCAGCAGCTCCCACGGATACGAGCAGTACTTC,CASSSHGYEQYF
TRBJ2-2,-,TRBV5-1,-,TGCGCCAGCAGCGCGGCCGGCGCCGGGGAGCTGTTTTTT,CASSAAGAGELFF
TRBJ2-2,-,TRBV6-5,-,TGTGCCAGCAGGGACGGGACTGGCAGAATCCGGGAGCTGTTTTTT,CASRDGTGRIRELFF
TRBJ1-6,few,TRBV6-5,-,TGTGCCAGCAGTTACACAGGGAATTCACCCCTCCACTTT,CASSYTGNSPLHF
TRBJ1-3,-,TRBV4-1,-,TGCGCCAGCAGCCAAGCCCCTTCGGGAAGCCGAAACACCATATATTTT,CASSQAPSGSRNTIYF
TRBJ2-5,-,TRBV29-1,-,TGCAGCGTTGATAAAGGGTCCCAAGAGACCCAGTACTTC,CSVDKGSQETQYF
TRBJ2-2,once,TRBV5-1,-,TGCGCCAGCAGCTTGGGGGGGCCGTCTGGGGAGCTGTTTTTT,CASSLGGPSGELFF
TRBJ1-4,-,TRBV2,-,TGTGCCAGCAGTGAAGAGTTGGATTTACGGGGCATTAATGAAAAACTGTTTTTT,CASSEELDLRGINEKLFF
TRBJ2-3,-,TRBV6-5,-,TGTGCCAGCAGTTACGCGACAGGAAACACAGATACGCAGTATTTT,CASSYATGNTDTQYF
TRBJ2-7,-,TRBV29-1,-,TGCAGCGTTGCTACAGAGACCTACGAGCAGTACTTC,CSVATETYEQYF
TRBJ1-5,-,TRBV5-6,-,TGTGCCAGCAGCTCGTTGGGGGTTCCTAGCAATCAGCCCCAGCATTTT,CASSSLGVPSNQPQHF
TRBJ2-7,-,TRBV28,-,TGTGCCAGCACGTCATACTACGAGCAGTACTTC,CASTSYYEQYF
TRBJ1-4,-,TRBV11-2,-,TGTGCCAGCAGCTTAAAAATGGTGCTAGCAACTAATGAAAAACTGTTTTTT,CASSLKMVLATNEKLFF
TRBJ1-2,once,TRBV6-5,-,TGTGCCAGCAGTGGCCCTAGGGGTATGTCTGGAGGCTACACCTTC,CASSGPRGMSGGYTF
TRBJ1-1,-,TRBV14,-,TGTGCCAGCAGTCCCCAAGTAGGCACTGAAGCTTTCTTT,CASSPQVGTEAFF
TRBJ2-7,-,TRBV7-2,-,TGTGCCAGCAGCTTAAGTGCAGGATCCTACGAGCAGTACTTC,CASSLSAGSYEQYF
TRBJ2-7,-,TRBV5-6,TRBD2,TGTGCCAGCAGCTCTTCTAGCGGGAGCTACGAGCAGTACTTC,CASSSSSGSYEQYF
TRBJ1-3,-,TRBV19,TRBD1,TGTGCCAGTACCCGGGACAGCTCTGGAAACACCATATATTTT,CASTRDSSGNTIYF
TRBJ1-1,-,TRBV5-1,-,TGCGCCAGCAGCAATTCCCGGGACACCAGCCCGAACACTGAAGCTTTCTTT,CASSNSRDTSPNTEAFF
TRBJ1-2,once,TRBV5-5,-,TGTGCCAGCAGCCCAGGGGCCAGGGACAACTATGGCTACACCTTC,CASSPGARDNYGYTF
TRBJ1-3,-,TRBV4-1,-,TGCGCCAGCAGCCTTGACATGATCGGAAACACCATATATTTT,CASSLDMIGNTIYF
TRBJ1-2,-,TRBV6-1,TRBD1,TGTGCCAGCAGTGAAGACGGGACAGGGGGCCTGTTCTATGGCTACACCTTC,CASSEDGTGGLFYGYTF
TRBJ2-7,-,TRBV4-1,TRBD1,TGCGCCAGCAGCCAGGGACAGGGGTCCTACGAGCAGTACTTC,CASSQGQGSYEQYF
TRBJ1-1,-,TRBV20-1,-,TGCAGTGCCCAGAGAACTGAAGCTTTCTTT,CSAQRTEAFF
TRBJ1-1,-,TRBV29-1,-,TGCAGCGTCCAACCTCAGGGCGGTGAAGCTTTCTTT,CSVQPQGGEAFF
TRBJ1-6,few,TRBV15,TRBD1,TGTGCCACCAGCAGAGGACAGGGACTCGAGGGTTCACCCCTCCACTTT,CATSRGQGLEGSPLHF
TRBJ1-2,-,TRBV7-9,-,TGTGCCAGCAGCTTTCGCCCGACCGGGGACGGGGACTATGGCTACACCTTC,CASSFRPTGDGDYGYTF
TRBJ2-2,once,TRBV7-8,-,TGTGCCAGCAGCTTACGCGGACAGATTGAGAACACCGGGGAGCTGTTTTTT,CASSLRGQIENTGELFF
TRBJ1-2,-,TRBV19,-,TGTGCCAGTATTACCTCGGGACGGCTAGTCTATGGCTACACCTTC,CASITSGRLVYGYTF
TRBJ1-5,-,TRBV28,-,TGTGCCAGCAGTTTCGCGTTAGGTGGTCAGCCCCAGCATTTT,CASSFALGGQPQHF
TRBJ1-4,-,TRBV6-4,-,TGTGCCAGCACGGTCAAAAGGGGAAAACTGTTTTTT,CASTVKRGKLFF
TRBJ2-4,-,TRBV4-3,-,TGCGCCAGCAGCCAAGATCGGTGGAGTCAGGGAAACATTCAGTACTTC,CASSQDRWSQGNIQYF
TRBJ2-2,-,TRBV19,-,TGTGCCACCGGCCTCGGGGAGCTGTTTTTT,CATGLGELFF
TRBJ1-6,-,TRBV4-1,-,TGCGCCAGCAGCCAAGGGGACTACAGTTCACCCCTCCACTTT,CASSQGDYSSPLHF
TRBJ2-5,-,TRBV4-1,-,TGCGCCAGCAGCACACAAAGACGGGGGACCGAGACCCAGTACTTC,CASSTQRRGTETQYF
TRBJ2-3,once,TRBV6-5,-,TGTGCCAGCAGGCGAGCAGATACGCAGTATTTT,CASRRADTQYF
TRBJ2-5,-,TRBV5-1,-,TGCGCCAGCAGCTTGGGGCTAGCTGGCGAGACCCAGTACTTC,CASSLGLAGETQYF
TRBJ2-3,-,TRBV7-3,-,TGTGCCAGCAGCTTATTGGGACCGACGGGAGATACGCAGTATTTT,CASSLLGPTGDTQYF
TRBJ2-7,-,TRBV28,TRBD1,TGTGCCAGCAGTTCAGACCGGACAGGGCGATACGAGCAGTACTTC,CASSSDRTGRYEQYF
TRBJ2-3,-,TRBV2,TRBD2,TGTGCCAGCAGCCCTTTGACTAGCGGGACCCCCGGAGCGCAGTATTTT,CASSPLTSGTPGAQYF
TRBJ1-3,-,TRBV5-1,TRBD1,TGCGCCAGCAGCATAACGGGACAGTCCCTCTCTGGAAACACCATATATTTT,CASSITGQSLSGNTIYF
TRBJ2-2,-,TRBV19,TRBD2,TGTGCCAGTAGTATAGCAACGGGGGGCACCGGGGAGCTGTTTTTT,CASSIATGGTGELFF